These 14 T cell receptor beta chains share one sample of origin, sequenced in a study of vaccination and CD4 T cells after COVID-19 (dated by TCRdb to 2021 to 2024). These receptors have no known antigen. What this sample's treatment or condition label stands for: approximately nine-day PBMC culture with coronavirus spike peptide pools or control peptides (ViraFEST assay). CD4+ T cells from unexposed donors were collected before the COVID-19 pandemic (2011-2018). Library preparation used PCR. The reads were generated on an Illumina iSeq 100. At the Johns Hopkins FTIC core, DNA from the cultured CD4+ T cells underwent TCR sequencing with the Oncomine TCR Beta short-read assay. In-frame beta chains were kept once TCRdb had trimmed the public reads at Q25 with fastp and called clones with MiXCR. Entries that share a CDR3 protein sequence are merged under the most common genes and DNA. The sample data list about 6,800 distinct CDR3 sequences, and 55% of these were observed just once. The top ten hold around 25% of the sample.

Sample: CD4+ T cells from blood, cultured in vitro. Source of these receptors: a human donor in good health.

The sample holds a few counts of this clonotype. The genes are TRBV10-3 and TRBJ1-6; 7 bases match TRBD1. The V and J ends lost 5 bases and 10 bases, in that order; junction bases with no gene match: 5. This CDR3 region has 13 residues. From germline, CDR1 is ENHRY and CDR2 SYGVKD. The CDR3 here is CAISYRGESPLHF. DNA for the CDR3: TGTGCCATCAGTTACAGGGGCGAATCACCCCTCCACTTT.

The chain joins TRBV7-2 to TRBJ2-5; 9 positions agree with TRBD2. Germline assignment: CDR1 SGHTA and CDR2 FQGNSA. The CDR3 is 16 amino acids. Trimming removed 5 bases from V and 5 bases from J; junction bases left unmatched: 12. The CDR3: CASSPALAGEDETQYF. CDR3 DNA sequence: TGTGCCAGCAGCCCGGCTTTAGCGGGGGAGGATGAGACCCAGTACTTC. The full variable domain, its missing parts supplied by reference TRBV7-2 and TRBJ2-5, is GAGVSQSPSNKVTEKGKDVELRCDPISGHTALYWYRQSLGQGLEFLIYFQGNSAPDKSGLPSDRFSAERTGGSVSTLTIQRTQQEDSAVYLCASSPALAGEDETQYFGPGTRLLVL.

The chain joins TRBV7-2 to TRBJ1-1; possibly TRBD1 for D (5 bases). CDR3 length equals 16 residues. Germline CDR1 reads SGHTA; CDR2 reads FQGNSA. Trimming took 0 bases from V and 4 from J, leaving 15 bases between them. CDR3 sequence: CASSLARGGLGTEAFF. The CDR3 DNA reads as TGTGCCAGCAGCTTAGCGCGCGGGGGTCTTGGCACTGAAGCTTTCTTT.

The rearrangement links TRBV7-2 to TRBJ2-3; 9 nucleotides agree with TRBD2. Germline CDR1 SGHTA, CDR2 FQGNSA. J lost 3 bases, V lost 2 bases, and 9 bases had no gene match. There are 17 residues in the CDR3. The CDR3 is CASSLLGRGGLTDTQYF. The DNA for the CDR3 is TGTGCCAGCAGCTTACTGGGGCGGGGGGGCCTGACAGATACGCAGTATTTT.

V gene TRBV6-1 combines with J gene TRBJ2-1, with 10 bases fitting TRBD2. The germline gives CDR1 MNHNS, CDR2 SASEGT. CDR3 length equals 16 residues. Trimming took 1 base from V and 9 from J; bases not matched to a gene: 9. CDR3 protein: CASSEEGGLASGEQFF. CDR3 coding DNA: TGTGCCAGCAGTGAAGAGGGGGGACTAGCGAGCGGTGAGCAGTTCTTC.

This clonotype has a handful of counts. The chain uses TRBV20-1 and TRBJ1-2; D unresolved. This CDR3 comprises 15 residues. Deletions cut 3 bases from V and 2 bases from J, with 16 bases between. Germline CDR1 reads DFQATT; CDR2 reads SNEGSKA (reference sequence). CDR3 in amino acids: CSARIRGAPNYGYTF. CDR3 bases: TGCAGTGCTAGGATCAGAGGCGCCCCGAACTATGGCTACACCTTC.

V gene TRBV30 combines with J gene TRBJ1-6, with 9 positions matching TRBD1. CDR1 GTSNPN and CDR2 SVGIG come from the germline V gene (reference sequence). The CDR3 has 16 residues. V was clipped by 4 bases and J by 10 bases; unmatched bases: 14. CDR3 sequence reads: CAWKKSRGDRASPLHF. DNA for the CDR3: TGTGCCTGGAAGAAGTCCAGAGGGGACAGGGCCTCACCCCTCCACTTT.

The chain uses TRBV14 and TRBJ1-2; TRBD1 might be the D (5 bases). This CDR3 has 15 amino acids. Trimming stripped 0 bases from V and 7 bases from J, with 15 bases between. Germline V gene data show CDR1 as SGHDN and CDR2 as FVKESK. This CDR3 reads CASSQEGPGKSGYTF. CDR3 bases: TGTGCCAGCAGCCAAGAGGGACCAGGGAAAAGTGGCTACACCTTC.

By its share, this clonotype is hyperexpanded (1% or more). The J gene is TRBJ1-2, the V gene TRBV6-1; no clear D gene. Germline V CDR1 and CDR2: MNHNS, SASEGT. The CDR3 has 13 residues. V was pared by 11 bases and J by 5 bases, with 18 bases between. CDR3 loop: CAAAALGLYGYTF. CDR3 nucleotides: TGTGCCGCGGCAGCCCTAGGGTTATATGGCTACACCTTC.

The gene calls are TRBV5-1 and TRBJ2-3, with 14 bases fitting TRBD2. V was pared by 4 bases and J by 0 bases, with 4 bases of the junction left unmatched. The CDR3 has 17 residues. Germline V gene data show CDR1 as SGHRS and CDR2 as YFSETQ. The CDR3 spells CASSPGTSGRSTDTQYF. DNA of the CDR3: TGCGCCAGCAGCCCGGGGACTAGCGGGAGAAGCACAGATACGCAGTATTTT. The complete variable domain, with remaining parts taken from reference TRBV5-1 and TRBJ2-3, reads KAGVTQTPRYLIKTRGQQVTLSCSPISGHRSVSWYQQTPGQGLQFLFEYFSETQRNKGNFPGRFSGRQFSNSRSEMNVSTLELGDSALYLCASSPGTSGRSTDTQYFGPGTRLTVL.

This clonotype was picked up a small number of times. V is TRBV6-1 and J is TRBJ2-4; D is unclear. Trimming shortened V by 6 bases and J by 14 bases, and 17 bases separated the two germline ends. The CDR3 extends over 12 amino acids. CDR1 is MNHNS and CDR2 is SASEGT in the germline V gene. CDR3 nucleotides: TGTGCCAGCAGCGCAGAGGATTGGACGGAGTACTTC. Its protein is CASSAEDWTEYF.

CDR3 bases: TGTGCCAGTCAATCCCGGGGCCACGAAAATTCACCCCTCCACTTT. This gives the protein CASQSRGHENSPLHF. The rearrangement joins TRBV19 to TRBJ1-6, with D perhaps TRBD1 (5 bases). The CDR3 is 15 residues long. Trimming shortened V by 8 bases and J by 7 bases, and 18 bases separated the two germline ends. Germline CDR1 and CDR2: LNHDA and SQIVND (reference sequence).

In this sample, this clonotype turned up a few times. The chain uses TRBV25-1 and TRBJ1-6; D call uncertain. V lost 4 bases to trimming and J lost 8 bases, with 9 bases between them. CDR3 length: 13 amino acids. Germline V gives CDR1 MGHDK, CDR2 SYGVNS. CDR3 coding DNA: TGTGCCAGCAGTGGGGTAATGGATTCACCCCTCCACTTT. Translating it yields CASSGVMDSPLHF. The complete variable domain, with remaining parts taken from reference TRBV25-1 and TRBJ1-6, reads EADIYQTPRYLVIGTGKKITLECSQTMGHDKMYWYQQDPGMELHLIHYSYGVNSTEKGDLSSESTVSRIRTEHFPLTLESARPSHTSQYLCASSGVMDSPLHFGNGTRLTVT.

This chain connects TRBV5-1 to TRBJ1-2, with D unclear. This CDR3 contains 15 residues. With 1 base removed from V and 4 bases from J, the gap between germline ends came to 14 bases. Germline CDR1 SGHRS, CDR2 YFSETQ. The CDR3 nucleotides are TGCGCCAGCAGCTTGTCGGGGTGGTTTACCTATGGCTACACCTTC. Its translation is CASSLSGWFTYGYTF.